The 21 T cell receptor beta chains below were found in one sample sequenced in a study of a mutant IDH1 vaccine in newly diagnosed glioma. Described time point: week 47, end of study. Vaccine doses each comprised 300 ug of mutant IDH1 20-mer peptide, with topical imiquimod. Data came from immunoSEQ multiplex PCR; TCRdb stores just in-frame clones and leaves some out. Here the sample spans fewer than 40,000 clones, 75% to 95% being singletons. The antigens of these receptors remain unknown. Material: PBMCs, obtained from a glioma patient whose treatment included an IDH1 peptide vaccine. The receptor source for this set is a woman aged 40-49 years with glioma.

The rearrangement uses TRBV5-1 and TRBJ2-5, with a weak D call TRBD2 (5 bases). Trimming removed 2 bases at V and 4 bases at J, with 12 bases between. The CDR3 is made up of 14 amino acids. CDR1 is SGHRS and CDR2 is YFSETQ in the germline V gene. The CDR3 sequence is CASSLLLGAETQYF. For the CDR3, the DNA is TGCGCCAGCAGCTTACTACTAGGTGCAGAGACCCAGTACTTC.

The J gene is TRBJ1-1, the V gene TRBV5-1, with TRBD1 identical over 7 bases. V shed 6 bases and J 4 bases; nucleotides not matched to a gene: 15. Germline-derived CDR1 and CDR2 are SGHRS and YFSETQ. The CDR3 is made up of 16 amino acids. CDR3 in DNA: TGCGCCAGCACGGTGGGGACAGTGGATGCTGGCACTGAAGCTTTCTTT. It codes for CASTVGTVDAGTEAFF.

The chain is built from TRBV19 and TRBJ1-5, with a tentative D call TRBD1 (6 bases). In germline, CDR1 is LNHDA, CDR2 SQIVND (reference sequence). This CDR3 is 15 amino acids long. V was trimmed by 5 bases and J by 7 bases, leaving 18 bases between them. CDR3 sequence reads: CASSQEGQRAQPQHF. CDR3 DNA sequence: TGTGCCAGTAGTCAGGAGGGACAAAGGGCGCAGCCCCAGCATTTT. Complete variable domain (other parts from reference TRBV19 and TRBJ1-5): DGGITQSPKYLFRKEGQNVTLSCEQNLNHDAMYWYRQDPGQGLRLIYYSQIVNDFQKGDIAEGYSVSREKKESFPLTVTSAQKNPTAFYLCASSQEGQRAQPQHFGDGTRLSIL.

J is TRBJ2-1 and V is TRBV30; D gene ambiguous. V lost 5 bases and J 4 bases, leaving 9 bases between the germline ends. The CDR3 consists of 12 residues. Germline V gene data show CDR1 as GTSNPN and CDR2 as SVGIG (reference sequence). CDR3 DNA: TGTGCCTGGGGCCTAAGTTACAATGAGCAGTTCTTC. Translating it yields CAWGLSYNEQFF.

The chain carries TRBV27 and TRBJ2-5; D remains ambiguous. Trimming took off 5 bases at V and 2 bases at J, with 3 bases between the two ends. There are 11 residues in the CDR3. Per germline, CDR1 MNHEY and CDR2 SMNVEV (reference sequence). CDR3 protein: CASSPQETQYF. The DNA of the CDR3 is TGTGCCAGCAGTCCGCAAGAGACCCAGTACTTC.

The rearrangement links TRBV10-3 to TRBJ2-3; a weak D match, TRBD2 (6 bases). CDR3 size: 16 residues. Trimming removed 5 bases from V and 2 bases from J, with 17 bases in between. CDR1 and CDR2 (germline): ENHRY, SYGVKD. The CDR3 nucleotides are TGTGCCATCAGTTTGGGTGGGCGGGGACCCACAGATACGCAGTATTTT. It codes for CAISLGGRGPTDTQYF.

The genes are TRBV29-1 and TRBJ1-1; a possible D gene is TRBD1 (6 bases). Per the germline V gene, CDR1 is SQVTM and CDR2 is ANQGSEA. V was shortened by 3 bases and J by 8 bases, with 28 bases between the two germline ends. The CDR3 runs 17 residues. The CDR3 spells CSVDPEGRGRWTVEAFF. The CDR3 nucleotides read TGCAGCGTTGACCCCGAGGGGCGGGGGCGATGGACGGTAGAAGCTTTCTTT.

The chain couples TRBV5-1 to TRBJ1-1; 8 bases line up with TRBD1. The CDR3 consists of 15 residues. J lost 4 bases, V lost 8 bases, and 13 bases had no gene match. Germline V gene data show CDR1 as SGHRS and CDR2 as YFSETQ. CDR3 in amino acids: CASSRTGSGGTEAFF. The CDR3 region has the DNA TGCGCCAGTTCAAGGACAGGGAGTGGTGGCACTGAAGCTTTCTTT. Variable domain in full (rest from reference TRBV5-1 and TRBJ1-1): KAGVTQTPRYLIKTRGQQVTLSCSPISGHRSVSWYQQTPGQGLQFLFEYFSETQRNKGNFPGRFSGRQFSNSRSEMNVSTLELGDSALYLCASSRTGSGGTEAFFGQGTRLTVV.

The rearrangement links TRBV6-5 to TRBJ2-7; weak D call: TRBD1 (6 bases). V was clipped by 6 bases and J by 2 bases, with 11 bases between them. This CDR3 spans 13 amino acids. Per germline, CDR1 MNHEY and CDR2 SVGAGI. The CDR3 nucleotides read TGTGCCAGCAGGAGGACAGCACCCTACGAGCAGTACTTC. Translating it yields CASRRTAPYEQYF.

The chain uses TRBV2 and TRBJ2-2; weak D call: TRBD2 (6 bases). The CDR3 totals 16 residues. Germline CDR1 SNHLY, CDR2 FYNNEI. V lost 8 bases, J lost 7 bases, and 23 bases lay in between. Here the CDR3 DNA reads TGTGCCAGCGGACGCGGAAGCGGAGGGATATACGGGGAGCTGTTTTTT. It is translated as CASGRGSGGIYGELFF. Full variable domain (outside the CDR3, taken from reference TRBV2 and TRBJ2-2): EPEVTQTPSHQVTQMGQEVILRCVPISNHLYFYWYRQILGQKVEFLVSFYNNEISEKSEIFDDQFSVERPDGSNFTLKIRSTKLEDSAMYFCASGRGSGGIYGELFFGEGSRLTVL.

The rearrangement links TRBV5-4 to TRBJ2-3; TRBD2 agrees at 7 bases. With V trimmed by 4 bases and J by 4 bases, 12 bases remained unmatched. Germline CDR1 and CDR2: SGHNT and YYREEE (reference sequence). The CDR3 consists of 16 residues. CDR3 in amino acids: CASSPLPGGLADTQYF. The CDR3 nucleotides are TGTGCCAGCAGCCCCCTGCCGGGAGGATTGGCAGATACGCAGTATTTT. The full variable domain, its missing parts supplied by reference TRBV5-4 and TRBJ2-3, is ETGVTQSPTHLIKTRGQQVTLRCSSQSGHNTVSWYQQALGQGPQFIFQYYREEENGRGNFPPRFSGLQFPNYSSELNVNALELDDSALYLCASSPLPGGLADTQYFGPGTRLTVL.

This chain connects TRBV18 to TRBJ2-7, with 7 bases that match TRBD1. The CDR3 spans 16 residues. In germline, CDR1 is KGHSH, CDR2 LQKENI. V shed 3 bases, J shed 2 bases, and the junction held 10 bases outside the gene matches. The CDR3 sequence is CASSPQGTAPTYEQYF. CDR3 nucleotide sequence: TGTGCCAGCTCACCCCAAGGGACAGCTCCCACCTACGAGCAGTACTTC.

The CDR3 nucleotides read TGTGCCAGCAGCCACGGACAGGGGGTTAACTATGGCTACACCTTC. It specifies CASSHGQGVNYGYTF. The rearrangement links TRBV9 to TRBJ1-2; 10 bases line up with TRBD1. After removal of 4 bases from V and 1 base from J, the junction contained 4 bases not matched to a gene. This CDR3 has 15 amino acids. The V gene's germline CDR1 is SGDLS and CDR2 YYNGEE. The full variable domain, its missing parts supplied by reference TRBV9 and TRBJ1-2, is DSGVTQTPKHLITATGQRVTLRCSPRSGDLSVYWYQQSLDQGLQFLIQYYNGEERAKGNILERFSAQQFPDLHSELNLSSLELGDSALYFCASSHGQGVNYGYTFGSGTRLTVV.

The V call is TRBV2, the J call TRBJ1-5; D remains ambiguous. This CDR3 region has 14 residues. Germline-derived CDR1 and CDR2 are SNHLY and FYNNEI. V was cut by 1 base and J by 4 bases, with 8 bases left in between. CDR3 nucleotides: TGTGCCAGCAGTGAAGTGACTTTGAATCAGCCCCAGCATTTT. This gives the protein CASSEVTLNQPQHF.

The sample holds one count of this clone. CDR3 DNA: TGTGCCAGTAGTATAGAGAGGGGGTTGATGGGCACTGAAGCTTTCTTT. Translation gives CASSIERGLMGTEAFF. The V call is TRBV19, the J call TRBJ1-1; the D gene is possibly TRBD1 (6 bases). Germline CDR1 and CDR2: LNHDA and SQIVND (reference sequence). The CDR3 loop spans 16 amino acids. The V end lost 0 bases, the J end lost 4 bases, and 15 bases lay between the germline ends.

The V gene is TRBV4-3, the J gene TRBJ2-7; no definite D call. Trimming took 5 bases from V and 4 from J, leaving 21 bases between them. Per the germline V gene, CDR1 is LGHNA and CDR2 is YSLEER. This CDR3 spans 16 amino acids. The CDR3 loop reads CASSATVWNDAYEQYF. Here the CDR3 DNA reads TGCGCCAGCAGCGCAACAGTCTGGAATGATGCTTACGAGCAGTACTTC.

The genes are TRBV30 and TRBJ2-7; a weak D match, TRBD2 (5 bases). Looked up from germline, CDR1 is GTSNPN and CDR2 is SVGIG (reference sequence). V shed 3 bases and J shed 4 bases, with 10 bases lying between them. CDR3 length equals 12 residues. The CDR3 nucleotides read TGTGCCTGGAGCGGTGAGGGTTACGAGCAGTACTTC. This sequence encodes CAWSGEGYEQYF.

V is TRBV6-5 and J is TRBJ1-1; possible D gene TRBD1, 6 bases. This CDR3 has 15 amino acids. Trimming removed 9 bases from V and 5 bases from J, with 22 bases in between. Germline CDR1 and CDR2: MNHEY and SVGAGI. The CDR3 bases are TGTGCCAGTAGCCAAGCTGGGGGGCGGGGAACTGAAGCTTTCTTT. Encoded protein: CASSQAGGRGTEAFF.

The CDR3 here is CASRPRHDRGYWGYTF. For the CDR3, the DNA is TGTGCCAGCAGACCCAGACACGACAGGGGGTATTGGGGCTACACCTTC. V gene TRBV27 combines with J gene TRBJ1-2, with TRBD1 matching 9 bases. The CDR3 is 16 amino acids. Germline V gives CDR1 MNHEY, CDR2 SMNVEV (reference sequence). Trimming at V came to 6 bases and at J to 8 bases, leaving 16 bases not matched to a gene.

The CDR3: CAISKTGGGETQYF. For the CDR3, the DNA is TGTGCCATCAGTAAAACAGGGGGCGGGGAGACCCAGTACTTC. The J gene is TRBJ2-5, the V gene TRBV10-3; 9 nucleotides align to TRBD1. Per the germline V gene, CDR1 is ENHRY and CDR2 is SYGVKD. V gave up 5 bases and J gave up 5 bases; unmatched junction bases: 6. There are 14 residues in the CDR3.

This chain joins TRBV15 and TRBJ1-1; maybe TRBD1 (5 bases). V lost 3 bases and J lost 1, with 6 bases in between. Germline lookup yields CDR1 LNHNV and CDR2 YYDKDF (reference sequence). The CDR3 runs to 13 residues. CDR3 sequence reads: CATSRGPNTEAFF. The CDR3 bases are TGTGCCACCAGCAGGGGACCGAACACTGAAGCTTTCTTT.